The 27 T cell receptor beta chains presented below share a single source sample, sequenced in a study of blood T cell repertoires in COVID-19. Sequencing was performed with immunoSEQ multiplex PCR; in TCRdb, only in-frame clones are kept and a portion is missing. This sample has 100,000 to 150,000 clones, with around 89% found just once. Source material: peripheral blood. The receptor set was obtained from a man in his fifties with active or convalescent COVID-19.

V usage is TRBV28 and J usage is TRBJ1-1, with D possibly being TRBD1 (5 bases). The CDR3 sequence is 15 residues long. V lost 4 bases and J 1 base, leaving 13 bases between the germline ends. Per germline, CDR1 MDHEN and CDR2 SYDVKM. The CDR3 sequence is CASSSPRTRNTEAFF. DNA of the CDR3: TGTGCCAGCAGTTCGCCCAGGACAAGGAACACTGAAGCTTTCTTT.

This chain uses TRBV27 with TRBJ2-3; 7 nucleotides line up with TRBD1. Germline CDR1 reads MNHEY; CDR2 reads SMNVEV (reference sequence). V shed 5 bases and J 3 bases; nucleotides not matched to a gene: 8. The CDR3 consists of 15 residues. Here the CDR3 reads CASSLSGQVTDTQYF. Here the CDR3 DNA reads TGTGCCAGCAGTCTCTCCGGACAGGTGACAGATACGCAGTATTTT.

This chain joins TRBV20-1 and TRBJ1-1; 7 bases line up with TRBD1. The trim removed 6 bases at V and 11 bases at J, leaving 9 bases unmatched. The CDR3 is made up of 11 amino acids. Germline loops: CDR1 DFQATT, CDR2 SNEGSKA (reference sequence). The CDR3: CSARQGGLAFF. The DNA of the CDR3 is TGCAGTGCCAGACAGGGAGGTTTGGCTTTCTTT.

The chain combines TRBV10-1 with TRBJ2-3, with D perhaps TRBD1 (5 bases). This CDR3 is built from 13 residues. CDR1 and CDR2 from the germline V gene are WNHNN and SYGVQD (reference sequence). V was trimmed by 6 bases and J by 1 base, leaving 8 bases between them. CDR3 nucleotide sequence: TGCGCCAGCAGCCTGACAGGCACAGATACGCAGTATTTT. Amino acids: CASSLTGTDTQYF.

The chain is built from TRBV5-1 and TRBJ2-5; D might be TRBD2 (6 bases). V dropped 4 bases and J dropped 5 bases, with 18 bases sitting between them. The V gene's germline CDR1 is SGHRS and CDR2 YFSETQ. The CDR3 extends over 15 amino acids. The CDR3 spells CASSPAGLHVETQYF. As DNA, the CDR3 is TGCGCCAGCAGCCCTGCGGGGTTACATGTGGAGACCCAGTACTTC.

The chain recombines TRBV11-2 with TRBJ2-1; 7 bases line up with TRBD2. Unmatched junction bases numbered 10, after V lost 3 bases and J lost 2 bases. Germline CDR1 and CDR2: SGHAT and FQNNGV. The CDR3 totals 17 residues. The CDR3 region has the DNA TGTGCCAGCAGCTTGCTGACGGGGGGACGAGCCTACAATGAGCAGTTCTTC. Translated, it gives CASSLLTGGRAYNEQFF.

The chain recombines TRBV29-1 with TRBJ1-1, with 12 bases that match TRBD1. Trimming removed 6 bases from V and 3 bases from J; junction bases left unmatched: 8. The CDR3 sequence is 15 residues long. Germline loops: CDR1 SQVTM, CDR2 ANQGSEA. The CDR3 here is CSVRDRGRGHTEAFF. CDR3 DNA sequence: TGCAGCGTCCGGGACAGGGGGCGGGGGCACACTGAAGCTTTCTTT.

DNA of the CDR3: TGTGCCACCAGTGACTCGGGACAGACTCCTCTCACCTACGAGCAGTACTTC. It is translated as CATSDSGQTPLTYEQYF. The chain recombines TRBV24-1 with TRBJ2-7, with TRBD1 matching 7 bases. The V gene's germline CDR1 is KGHDR and CDR2 SFDVKD. The CDR3 spans 17 residues. Trimming at V came to 4 bases and at J to 2 bases, leaving 13 bases not matched to a gene.

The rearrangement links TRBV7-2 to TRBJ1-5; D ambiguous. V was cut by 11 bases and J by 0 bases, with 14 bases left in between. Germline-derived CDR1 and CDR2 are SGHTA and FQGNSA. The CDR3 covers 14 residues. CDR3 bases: TGTGCCGTCTCCCGGTTATATAGCAATCAGCCCCAGCATTTT. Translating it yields CAVSRLYSNQPQHF. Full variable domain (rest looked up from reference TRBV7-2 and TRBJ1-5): GAGVSQSPSNKVTEKGKDVELRCDPISGHTALYWYRQSLGQGLEFLIYFQGNSAPDKSGLPSDRFSAERTGGSVSTLTIQRTQQEDSAVYLCAVSRLYSNQPQHFGDGTRLSIL.

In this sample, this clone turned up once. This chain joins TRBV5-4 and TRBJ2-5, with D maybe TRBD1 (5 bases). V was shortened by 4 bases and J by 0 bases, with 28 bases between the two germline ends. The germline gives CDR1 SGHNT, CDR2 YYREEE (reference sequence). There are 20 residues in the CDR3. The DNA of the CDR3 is TGTGCCAGCAGCCATCCGAGCCGGGCCGAAGGGGAAGGGAACCAAGAGACCCAGTACTTC. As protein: CASSHPSRAEGEGNQETQYF.

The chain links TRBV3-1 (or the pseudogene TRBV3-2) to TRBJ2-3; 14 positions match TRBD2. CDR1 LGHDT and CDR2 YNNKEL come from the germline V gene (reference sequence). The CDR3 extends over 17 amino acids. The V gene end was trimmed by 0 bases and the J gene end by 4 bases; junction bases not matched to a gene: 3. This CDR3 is CASSQEGLAGVADTQYF. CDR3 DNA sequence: TGTGCCAGCAGCCAAGAGGGACTAGCGGGAGTGGCAGATACGCAGTATTTT.

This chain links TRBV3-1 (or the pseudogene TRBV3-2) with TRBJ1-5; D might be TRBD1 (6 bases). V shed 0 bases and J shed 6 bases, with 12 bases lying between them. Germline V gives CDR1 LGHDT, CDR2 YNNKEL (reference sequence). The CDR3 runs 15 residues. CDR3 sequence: CASSQDITGSQPQHF. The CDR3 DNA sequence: TGTGCCAGCAGCCAAGATATCACAGGGTCTCAGCCCCAGCATTTT.

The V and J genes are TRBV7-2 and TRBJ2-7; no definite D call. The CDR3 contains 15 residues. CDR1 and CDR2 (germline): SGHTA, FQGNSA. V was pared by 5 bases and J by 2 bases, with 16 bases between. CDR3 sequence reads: CASSPAAARTYEQYF. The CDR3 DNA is TGTGCCAGCAGCCCGGCTGCGGCGCGAACCTACGAGCAGTACTTC.

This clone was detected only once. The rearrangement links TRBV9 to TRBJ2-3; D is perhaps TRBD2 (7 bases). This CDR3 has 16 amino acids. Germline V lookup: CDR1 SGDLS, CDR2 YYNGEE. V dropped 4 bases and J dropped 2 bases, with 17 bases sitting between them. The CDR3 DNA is TGTGCCAGCAGCTCCACGAGGGGGGGCGTCACAGATACGCAGTATTTT. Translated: CASSSTRGGVTDTQYF.

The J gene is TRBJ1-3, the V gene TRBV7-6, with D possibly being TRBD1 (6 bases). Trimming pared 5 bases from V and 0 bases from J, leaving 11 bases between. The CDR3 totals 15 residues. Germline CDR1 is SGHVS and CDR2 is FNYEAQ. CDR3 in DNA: TGTGCCAGCAGCACCAGGGGCAACTCTGGAAACACCATATATTTT. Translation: CASSTRGNSGNTIYF.

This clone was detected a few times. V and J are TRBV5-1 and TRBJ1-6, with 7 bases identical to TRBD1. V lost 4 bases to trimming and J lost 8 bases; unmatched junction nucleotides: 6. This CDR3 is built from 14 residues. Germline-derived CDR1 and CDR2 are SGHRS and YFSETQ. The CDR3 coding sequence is TGCGCCAGCAGCCCCGGCAGGGGGGATTCACCCCTCCACTTT. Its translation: CASSPGRGDSPLHF.

The CDR3: CASSKGVHYGYTF. CDR3 nucleotide sequence: TGTGCCAGCAGCAAAGGGGTCCACTATGGCTACACCTTC. V is TRBV5-6 and J is TRBJ1-2; D might be TRBD1 (5 bases). CDR3 length: 13 residues. V was trimmed by 4 bases and J by 3 bases, leaving 10 bases between them. From germline, CDR1 is SGHDT and CDR2 YYEEEE.

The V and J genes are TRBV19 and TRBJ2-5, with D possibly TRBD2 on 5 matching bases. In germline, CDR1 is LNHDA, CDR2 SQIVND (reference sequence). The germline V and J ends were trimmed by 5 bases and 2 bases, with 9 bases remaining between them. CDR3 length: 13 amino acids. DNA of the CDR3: TGTGCCAGTAGTCCGGGGTTTCAAGAGACCCAGTACTTC. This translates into CASSPGFQETQYF.

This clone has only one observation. The CDR3 DNA is TGTGCCAGCAGCCCACGGACAGGGTACGATGAGCAGTTCTTC. Translation gives CASSPRTGYDEQFF. The genes are TRBV9 and TRBJ2-1; 8 bases are a match to TRBD1. Germline lookup yields CDR1 SGDLS and CDR2 YYNGEE. Trimming cost V 4 bases and J 8 bases; bases outside gene matches: 8. This CDR3 is built from 14 residues.

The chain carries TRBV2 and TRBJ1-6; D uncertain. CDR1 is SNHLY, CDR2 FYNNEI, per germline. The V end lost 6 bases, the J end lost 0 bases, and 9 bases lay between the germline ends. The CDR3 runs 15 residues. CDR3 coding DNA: TGTGCCAGCAGCTCCACGAGCTCCTATAATTCACCCCTCCACTTT. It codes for CASSSTSSYNSPLHF.

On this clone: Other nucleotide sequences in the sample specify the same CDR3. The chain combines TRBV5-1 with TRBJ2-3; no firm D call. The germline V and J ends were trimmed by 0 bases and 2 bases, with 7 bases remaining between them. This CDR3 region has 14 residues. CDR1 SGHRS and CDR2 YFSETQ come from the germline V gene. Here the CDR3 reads CASSLDRATDTQYF. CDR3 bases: TGCGCCAGCAGCTTGGACAGAGCCACAGATACGCAGTATTTT.

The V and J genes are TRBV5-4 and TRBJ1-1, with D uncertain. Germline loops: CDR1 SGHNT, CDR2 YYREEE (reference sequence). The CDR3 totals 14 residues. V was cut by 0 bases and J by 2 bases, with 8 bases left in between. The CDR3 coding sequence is TGTGCCAGCAGCTTGGGAGGATCCAACACTGAAGCTTTCTTT. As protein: CASSLGGSNTEAFF.

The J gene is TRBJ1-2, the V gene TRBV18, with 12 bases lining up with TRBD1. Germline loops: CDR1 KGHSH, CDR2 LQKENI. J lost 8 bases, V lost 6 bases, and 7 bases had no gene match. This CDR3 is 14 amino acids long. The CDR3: CASSEGQGARGYTF. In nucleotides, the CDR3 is TGTGCCAGCTCTGAGGGACAGGGGGCGCGAGGCTACACCTTC.

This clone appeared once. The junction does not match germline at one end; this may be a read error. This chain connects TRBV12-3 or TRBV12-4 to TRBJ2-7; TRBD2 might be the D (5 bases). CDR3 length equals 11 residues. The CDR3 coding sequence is TGTGCCAGCAGTTTACGCGGGCAATTGAACTTC. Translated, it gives CASSLRGQLNF.

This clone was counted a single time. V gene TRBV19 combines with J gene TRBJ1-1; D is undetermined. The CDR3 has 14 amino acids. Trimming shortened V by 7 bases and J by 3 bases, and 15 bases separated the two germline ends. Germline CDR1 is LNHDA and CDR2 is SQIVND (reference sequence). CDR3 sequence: CASNGRGPDTEAFF. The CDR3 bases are TGTGCCAGTAACGGTCGGGGTCCGGACACTGAAGCTTTCTTT.

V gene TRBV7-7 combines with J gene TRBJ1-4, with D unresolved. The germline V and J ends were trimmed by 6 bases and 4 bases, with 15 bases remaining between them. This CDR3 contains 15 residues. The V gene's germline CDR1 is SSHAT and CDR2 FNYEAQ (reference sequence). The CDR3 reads CASSPTGSSNEKLFF. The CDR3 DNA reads TGTGCCAGCAGTCCCACGGGGTCTAGTAATGAAAAACTGTTTTTT. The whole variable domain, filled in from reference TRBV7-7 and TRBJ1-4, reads GAGVSQSPRYKVTKRGQDVTLRCDPISSHATLYWYQQALGQGPEFLTYFNYEAQPDKSGLPSDRFSAERPEGSISTLTIQRTEQRDSAMYRCASSPTGSSNEKLFFGSGTQLSVL.

The CDR3 spells CASNRQGSYEQYF. DNA for the CDR3: TGTGCCAGCAATAGGCAGGGGTCCTACGAGCAGTACTTC. This chain joins TRBV2 and TRBJ2-7; tentative D call: TRBD1 (6 bases). The CDR3 has 13 amino acids. CDR1 is SNHLY and CDR2 is FYNNEI in the germline V gene. Trimming stripped 7 bases from V and 1 base from J, with 11 bases between.